These 30 T cell receptor beta chains came from one sample sequenced in a study of blood T cell repertoires in COVID-19. Method: immunoSEQ multiplex PCR; TCRdb's copy keeps in-frame clones and lacks some. Counted here are roughly 200,000 clones, approximately 91% occurring once; the ten biggest clones make up roughly 6.2%. Input material: peripheral blood. The receptors shown here come from a middle-aged woman who had recovered from COVID-19.

A single count supports this clone. This chain uses TRBV11-1 with TRBJ1-2; maybe TRBD1 (5 bases). V was shortened by 5 bases and J by 3 bases, with 13 bases between the two germline ends. Germline values: CDR1 SGHAT, CDR2 FQDESV (reference sequence). CDR3 length: 14 residues. CDR3 nucleotide sequence: TGTGCCAGCAGCCCCGGGACTACCTACTATGGCTACACCTTC. This codes for CASSPGTTYYGYTF.

The DNA for the CDR3 is TGTGCCAGCAGCCAAGAGGACAGCCATAATGAAAAACTGTTTTTT. This translates into CASSQEDSHNEKLFF. This chain joins TRBV3-1 (or the pseudogene TRBV3-2) and TRBJ1-4, with D possibly matching TRBD1 (6 bases). Trimming left V 0 bases short and J 4 bases short, with 9 bases between. The CDR3 spans 15 residues. Germline CDR1 and CDR2: LGHDT and YNNKEL (reference sequence).

In this sample, this clone turned up a few times. This chain connects TRBV5-8 to TRBJ2-6, with D uncertain. Germline values: CDR1 SGHTS, CDR2 YDEGEE. The CDR3 is 15 amino acids. The V and J ends lost 0 bases and 0 bases respectively, with 4 bases between them. In DNA form, the CDR3 reads TGTGCCAGCAGCTTGGAGAGCTCTGGGGCCAACGTCCTGACTTTC. Its translation: CASSLESSGANVLTF.

CDR3 bases: TGTGCCTGGAGCGGGGTCGGCTTCGGGGCAGATACGCAGTATTTT. Translated: CAWSGVGFGADTQYF. V and J are TRBV30 and TRBJ2-3; D is possibly TRBD2 (5 bases). V was pared by 3 bases and J by 4 bases, with 17 bases between. Germline assignment: CDR1 GTSNPN and CDR2 SVGIG (reference sequence). The CDR3 extends over 15 amino acids.

This CDR3 is CASSYESGTSHEQYF. The DNA of the CDR3 is TGTGCCAGCAGTTACGAGTCCGGGACATCCCACGAGCAGTACTTC. The chain employs TRBV6-5 and TRBJ2-7; possible D gene TRBD1, 6 bases. CDR1 and CDR2 (germline): MNHEY, SVGAGI. The V end was cut by 2 bases, the J end by 5 bases, with 16 bases between. The length of the CDR3 is 15 residues.

The chain links TRBV9 to TRBJ2-2; 8 bases agree with TRBD2. Germline CDR1 and CDR2: SGDLS and YYNGEE. V shed 5 bases, J shed 2 bases, and the junction held 11 bases outside the gene matches. The CDR3 covers 17 residues. This CDR3 is CASRGGELAANTGELFF. The DNA of the CDR3 is TGTGCCAGCAGGGGAGGGGAACTAGCGGCAAACACCGGGGAGCTGTTTTTT.

This sequence joins TRBV6-5 and TRBJ2-7; 8 nucleotides match TRBD2. CDR1 and CDR2 (germline): MNHEY, SVGAGI. Germline trimming cut 5 bases from V and 2 bases from J; bases unmatched to any gene: 8. The length of the CDR3 is 15 residues. CDR3 amino acids: CASSPGLAGAYEQYF. CDR3 bases: TGTGCCAGCAGTCCCGGGCTAGCGGGTGCCTACGAGCAGTACTTC.

The chain combines TRBV7-8 with TRBJ2-2, with TRBD2 matching 8 bases. CDR3 length: 15 amino acids. V trimming: 8 bases; J trimming: 5 bases; junction bases outside the gene matches: 10. Germline V gives CDR1 SGHVS, CDR2 FQNEAQ. The CDR3, as DNA: TGTGCCAGCCGAGCAAGCGGGAGCGGAACCGGGGAGCTGTTTTTT. Translation gives CASRASGSGTGELFF.

The chain carries TRBV29-1 and TRBJ2-1; D might be TRBD1 (6 bases). This CDR3 has 13 residues. V lost 0 bases and J 12 bases, leaving 15 bases between the germline ends. Germline V gives CDR1 SQVTM, CDR2 ANQGSEA. The CDR3 sequence: CSVEDGVQGVQFF. The CDR3 DNA sequence: TGCAGCGTTGAAGATGGGGTACAGGGAGTGCAGTTCTTC.

This chain joins TRBV5-1 and TRBJ1-2; 8 nucleotides line up with TRBD1. Germline CDR1 reads SGHRS; CDR2 reads YFSETQ. CDR3 length equals 13 residues. After removal of 0 bases from V and 7 bases from J, the junction contained 2 bases not matched to a gene. CDR3 amino acids: CASSLAGGGGYTF. The CDR3 region has the DNA TGCGCCAGCAGCTTGGCAGGGGGCGGTGGCTACACCTTC. The complete variable domain, with remaining parts taken from reference TRBV5-1 and TRBJ1-2, reads KAGVTQTPRYLIKTRGQQVTLSCSPISGHRSVSWYQQTPGQGLQFLFEYFSETQRNKGNFPGRFSGRQFSNSRSEMNVSTLELGDSALYLCASSLAGGGGYTFGSGTRLTVV.

V gene TRBV19 combines with J gene TRBJ2-1; D gene uncertain. Trimming left V 4 bases short and J 8 bases short, with 6 bases between. The CDR3 is 11 residues long. CDR1 and CDR2 (germline): LNHDA, SQIVND (reference sequence). CDR3 DNA sequence: TGTGCCAGTAGTAGCCACTATGAGCAGTTCTTC. Its translation is CASSSHYEQFF.

This clone appeared a few times. This chain links TRBV4-2 with TRBJ1-2; a possible D gene is TRBD1 (5 bases). This CDR3 spans 18 amino acids. V was clipped by 4 bases and J by 0 bases, with 21 bases between them. CDR1 and CDR2 (germline): LGHNA, YNFKEQ. CDR3: CASSPLSGAGLTNYGYTF. CDR3 bases: TGTGCCAGCAGCCCCCTAAGCGGGGCGGGCCTAACTAACTATGGCTACACCTTC.

This rearrangement joins TRBV5-5 to TRBJ2-7; TRBD2 aligns across 7 bases. CDR1 is SGHKS, CDR2 YYEKEE, per germline (reference sequence). Trimming removed 0 bases from V and 4 bases from J; junction bases left unmatched: 10. The CDR3 is made up of 16 amino acids. Written as DNA, the CDR3 is TGTGCCAGCAGCTTGGCCGCGTCTAGCGGCCTGTACGAGCAGTACTTC. Amino acid sequence: CASSLAASSGLYEQYF.

The chain is built from TRBV6-5 and TRBJ2-7; maybe TRBD2 (5 bases). With 2 bases removed from V and 4 bases from J, the gap between germline ends came to 9 bases. CDR3 length: 13 amino acids. Germline V gene data show CDR1 as MNHEY and CDR2 as SVGAGI. The DNA for the CDR3 is TGTGCCAGCAGTTACGAGGGTGCGTACGAGCAGTACTTC. Encoded protein: CASSYEGAYEQYF.

This clone has only a few counts. The chain combines TRBV5-1 with TRBJ2-3; D unresolved. CDR1 SGHRS and CDR2 YFSETQ come from the germline V gene. The V gene lost 4 bases and the J gene lost 1 base, with 16 bases spanning the gap. The CDR3 contains 16 residues. The CDR3 bases are TGCGCCAGCAGCGCCCAACTCGTCCCCGGCACAGATACGCAGTATTTT. Translated, it gives CASSAQLVPGTDTQYF.

This chain joins TRBV9 and TRBJ2-1, with 7 bases lining up with TRBD2. V was clipped by 2 bases and J by 6 bases; unmatched bases: 8. This CDR3 contains 15 residues. The V gene's germline CDR1 is SGDLS and CDR2 YYNGEE. CDR3 coding DNA: TGTGCCAGCAGCGTTTCAGCGGGACTACCCAATGAGCAGTTCTTC. Translation gives CASSVSAGLPNEQFF.

The chain joins TRBV9 to TRBJ2-3; 10 bases agree with TRBD1. V was clipped by 7 bases and J by 3 bases; unmatched bases: 11. The germline V gene has CDR1 SGDLS and CDR2 YYNGEE. CDR3 size: 16 residues. DNA of the CDR3: TGTGCCAGCTCCCGACAGGGGGCAGGCAATACAGATACGCAGTATTTT. This encodes CASSRQGAGNTDTQYF. Full variable domain (missing parts from reference TRBV9 and TRBJ2-3): DSGVTQTPKHLITATGQRVTLRCSPRSGDLSVYWYQQSLDQGLQFLIQYYNGEERAKGNILERFSAQQFPDLHSELNLSSLELGDSALYFCASSRQGAGNTDTQYFGPGTRLTVL.

The chain links TRBV6-2 or TRBV6-3 to TRBJ2-3, with D possibly matching TRBD1 (5 bases). The germline gives CDR1 MNHEY, CDR2 SVGEGT. V dropped 4 bases and J dropped 0 bases, with 14 bases sitting between them. This CDR3 has 16 amino acids. CDR3 sequence reads: CASSSTELTSTDTQYF. CDR3 in DNA: TGTGCCAGCAGTTCGACAGAACTTACTAGCACAGATACGCAGTATTTT.

The V call is TRBV12-3 or TRBV12-4, the J call TRBJ1-1, with no clear D. The CDR3 extends over 12 amino acids. V lost 7 bases and J 4 bases, leaving 10 bases between the germline ends. The CDR3 is CASTELGTEAFF. CDR3 DNA: TGTGCCAGCACGGAGTTGGGCACTGAAGCTTTCTTT.

The V call is TRBV6-2 or TRBV6-3, the J call TRBJ2-6, with unresolved D. The CDR3 consists of 15 residues. V lost 1 base and J 4 bases, leaving 8 bases between the germline ends. In germline, CDR1 is MNHEY, CDR2 SVGEGT. This CDR3 reads CASSYLSLGANVLTF. CDR3 bases: TGTGCCAGCAGTTACTTGAGTCTGGGGGCCAACGTCCTGACTTTC.

This chain uses TRBV30 with TRBJ2-3; D uncertain. Trimming stripped 4 bases from V and 2 bases from J, with 10 bases between. Per germline, CDR1 GTSNPN and CDR2 SVGIG (reference sequence). The CDR3 has 13 residues. The CDR3 DNA reads TGTGCCTGGACAGTTTCACACACAGATACGCAGTATTTT. This encodes CAWTVSHTDTQYF.

The rearrangement joins TRBV20-1 to TRBJ2-1; no firm D call. The CDR3 totals 10 residues. V was pared by 4 bases and J by 7 bases, with 5 bases between. The germline CDR1 and CDR2 sequences are DFQATT and SNEGSKA (reference sequence). CDR3 sequence: CSATLNEQFF. In nucleotides, the CDR3 is TGCAGTGCTACTCTAAATGAGCAGTTCTTC.

The chain combines TRBV3-1 (or the pseudogene TRBV3-2) with TRBJ2-1, with a weak D call TRBD2 (6 bases). The V and J ends lost 2 bases and 0 bases respectively, with 11 bases between them. Germline V gene sequence: CDR1 LGHDT, CDR2 YNNKEL (reference sequence). The CDR3 is 16 amino acids. The CDR3 coding sequence is TGTGCCAGCAGCCAATCGGGGAGGACCTCCTACAATGAGCAGTTCTTC. Its translation is CASSQSGRTSYNEQFF.

The gene calls are TRBV11-2 and TRBJ1-5; D is unclear. Germline-derived CDR1 and CDR2 are SGHAT and FQNNGV. The CDR3 loop spans 13 amino acids. V lost 6 bases, J lost 9 bases, and 15 bases lay in between. CDR3 protein: CASSTETGRPQHF. Written as DNA, the CDR3 is TGTGCCAGCAGTACCGAAACTGGGCGGCCCCAGCATTTT.

The J gene is TRBJ1-2, the V gene TRBV5-6, with D unresolved. The CDR3 loop spans 12 amino acids. From germline, CDR1 is SGHDT and CDR2 YYEEEE. The germline V and J ends were trimmed by 6 bases and 2 bases, with 8 bases remaining between them. CDR3 loop: CASTLTNYGYTF. The CDR3, as DNA: TGTGCCAGCACCCTAACCAACTATGGCTACACCTTC.

J is TRBJ2-2 and V is TRBV6-5, with D uncertain. V was clipped by 4 bases and J by 6 bases, with 9 bases between them. Looked up from germline, CDR1 is MNHEY and CDR2 is SVGAGI. The length of the CDR3 is 13 residues. The CDR3 nucleotides are TGTGCCAGCAGTTCCCCGGAGTCCGGGGAGCTGTTTTTT. Protein product: CASSSPESGELFF.

The rearrangement links TRBV27 to TRBJ2-1; the match to TRBD1 covers 8 bases. V shed 0 bases and J 12 bases; nucleotides not matched to a gene: 10. Germline V gene data show CDR1 as MNHEY and CDR2 as SMNVEV (reference sequence). The CDR3 loop spans 15 amino acids. CDR3 sequence: CASSLSGTGGNMQFF. The DNA of the CDR3 is TGTGCCAGCAGTTTATCCGGGACAGGCGGAAATATGCAGTTCTTC.

As to this clone: The same CDR3 can be traced to other DNA sequences in this sample. The rearrangement joins TRBV24-1 to TRBJ1-2; 9 bases are a match to TRBD1. This CDR3 has 14 residues. V dropped 2 bases and J dropped 4; count of bases not matched to a gene: 1. Germline-derived CDR1 and CDR2 are KGHDR and SFDVKD. This CDR3 is CATSDSGQGYGYTF. As DNA, the CDR3 is TGTGCCACCAGTGATTCGGGACAGGGCTATGGCTACACCTTC.

The V gene is TRBV9, the J gene TRBJ2-3, with D possibly matching TRBD2 (6 bases). CDR1 SGDLS and CDR2 YYNGEE come from the germline V gene. V was trimmed by 0 bases and J by 6 bases, leaving 8 bases between them. This CDR3 comprises 13 residues. The CDR3, as DNA: TGTGCCAGCAGCGTAGCGGGAGCGGATACGCAGTATTTT. Residues: CASSVAGADTQYF.

This clone is a singleton in its sample. The chain employs TRBV30 and TRBJ1-5; D is perhaps TRBD1 (5 bases). V dropped 7 bases and J dropped 4 bases, with 14 bases sitting between them. The CDR3 contains 13 residues. CDR1 and CDR2 from the germline V gene are GTSNPN and SVGIG (reference sequence). This CDR3 reads CAFQAGGNQPQHF. The DNA for the CDR3 is TGTGCCTTCCAGGCGGGGGGGAATCAGCCCCAGCATTTT.